A single sample is the source of the 13 T cell receptor beta chains below, sequenced in a study of T cells expressing NK-cell markers. TCRdb reanalyzed the 5' RACE reads and collapses them to one entry per CDR3 protein, without DNA. The repertoire table contains approximately 170,000 distinct CDR3 sequences. Specimen: blood T cells: a sorted CD56 or NKG2C T cell subset, CD4+ or CD8+ T cells, or bulk PBMC T cells (not recorded which). The receptors stem from a man aged 18-75 years in good health.

The rearrangement uses TRBV6-2 or TRBV6-3 and TRBJ2-7; the D call from TCRdb, TRBD1, cannot be confirmed without DNA. The CDR3 is 12 residues long. CDR1 is MNHEY and CDR2 is SVGEGT in the germline V gene. This CDR3 is CASADRGYEQYF.

The genes are TRBV19 and TRBJ2-7; no DNA is available, so the TRBD1 call from TCRdb remains unchecked. Germline assignment: CDR1 LNHDA and CDR2 SQIVND (reference sequence). The CDR3 spans 14 residues. The CDR3 region is CASSRWDGQYEQYF.

This sequence joins TRBV12-3 or TRBV12-4 and TRBJ2-7; the TCRdb call, TRBD1, lacks DNA for checking. CDR3 length: 14 amino acids. CDR3 residues: CASSPGQGIYEQYF.

The chain has TRBV15 and TRBJ2-3; the TCRdb D gene call, TRBD2, has no DNA to confirm it. Germline assignment: CDR1 LNHNV and CDR2 YYDKDF (reference sequence). The CDR3 consists of 14 residues. The CDR3 reads CATSGETLGDTQYF.

The rearrangement links TRBV15 to TRBJ2-5; TCRdb reports TRBD2, a call that lacks DNA to check it against. From germline, CDR1 is LNHNV and CDR2 YYDKDF (reference sequence). The CDR3 has 18 residues. The CDR3 is CATSRDPGLAGDQETQYF.

V is TRBV4-1 and J is TRBJ2-6; TCRdb gives TRBD2 as the D gene, but with no DNA this cannot be confirmed. The CDR3 loop spans 18 amino acids. In germline, CDR1 is MGHRA, CDR2 YSYEKL. This CDR3 is CASTQAGGNPSGANVLTF.

V and J are TRBV2 and TRBJ2-1; TCRdb gives TRBD2 as the D gene, but with no DNA this cannot be confirmed. The CDR3 spans 16 residues. Germline V gene sequence: CDR1 SNHLY, CDR2 FYNNEI. The CDR3 spells CASSESSAVSYNEQFF.

The chain is built from TRBV5-1 and TRBJ1-4; TCRdb's D gene call, TRBD1, goes unchecked for lack of DNA. Germline CDR1 reads SGHRS; CDR2 reads YFSETQ. The CDR3 extends over 18 amino acids. This CDR3 reads CASSSDPVLQILNEKLFF.

The rearrangement uses TRBV19 and TRBJ2-2; TCRdb's D call, TRBD1, is unchecked because there is no DNA. The CDR3 has 14 amino acids. Germline V lookup: CDR1 LNHDA, CDR2 SQIVND (reference sequence). The CDR3 loop reads CASRWGSPTGELFF.

The chain joins TRBV12-5 to TRBJ2-7; there is no DNA to check the TCRdb D call of TRBD2. The germline gives CDR1 LGHNT, CDR2 FRNRAP. The CDR3 spans 17 residues. The CDR3 protein is CASATPVSGGFSYEQYF.

This sequence joins TRBV2 and TRBJ2-1; the TCRdb D gene call, TRBD1, has no DNA to confirm it. The CDR3 totals 11 residues. Germline loops: CDR1 SNHLY, CDR2 FYNNEI. The CDR3 protein is CASTPVGGQFF.

The chain couples TRBV12-3 or TRBV12-4 to TRBJ1-5. The CDR3 totals 14 residues. Here the CDR3 reads CASSSNPENQPQHF.

The rearrangement joins TRBV7-9 to TRBJ1-1. The length of the CDR3 is 11 residues. Germline V gene lookup returns CDR1 SEHNR and CDR2 FQNEAQ (reference sequence). CDR3: CASSFLTEAFF.